Below are 18 T cell receptor beta chains sequenced from a single sample in a study of shared clonotypes between healthy human individuals. Profiled with immunoSEQ multiplex PCR; TCRdb holds only in-frame clones, not every one. Of around 1.6 million clones listed, 95% to 99% are singletons. The source material was naive CD4+ T cells sorted from blood. Regarding subset: CD45RA+ positively selected. The receptors derive from a man aged 25 to 45 in good health.

The chain links TRBV6-1 to TRBJ1-2; 9 nucleotides match TRBD1. The germline V gene encodes CDR1 MNHNS and CDR2 SASEGT. J gave up 4 bases and V 6 bases, and 6 bases lay outside the gene matches. The CDR3 is 14 residues long. The chain's CDR3 is CASSTGGPAYGYTF. As DNA, the CDR3 is TGTGCCAGCAGCACAGGGGGCCCTGCCTATGGCTACACCTTC.

The chain joins TRBV19 to TRBJ2-7; 9 bases map to TRBD1. CDR3 size: 16 residues. Per the germline V gene, CDR1 is LNHDA and CDR2 is SQIVND (reference sequence). J gave up 3 bases and V 0 bases, and 6 bases lay outside the gene matches. The CDR3 nucleotides read TGTGCCAGTAGTATAGATCGAGGGACAGGGATCTACGAGCAGTACTTC. Amino acid sequence: CASSIDRGTGIYEQYF.

The chain has TRBV7-2 and TRBJ1-4; the match to TRBD1 covers 9 bases. The CDR3 is made up of 15 amino acids. Trimming took 5 bases from V and 3 from J; bases not matched to a gene: 4. Germline V lookup: CDR1 SGHTA, CDR2 FQGNSA. The CDR3 sequence is CASSPDRGPNEKLFF. The CDR3 DNA sequence: TGTGCCAGCAGCCCGGACAGGGGCCCTAATGAAAAACTGTTTTTT.

This clone occurred once. The chain couples TRBV7-2 to TRBJ2-7; the match to TRBD2 covers 7 bases. J was trimmed by 2 bases and V by 5 bases; bases with no gene match: 6. CDR1 is SGHTA and CDR2 is FQGNSA in the germline V gene. The CDR3 is made up of 14 amino acids. The chain's CDR3 is CASSPSSGTYEQYF. In DNA form, the CDR3 reads TGTGCCAGCAGCCCCTCTAGCGGAACCTACGAGCAGTACTTC.

The V and J genes are TRBV27 and TRBJ2-2; 7 nucleotides line up with TRBD2. V trimming: 6 bases; J trimming: 4 bases; junction bases outside the gene matches: 2. This CDR3 comprises 13 residues. The germline V gene has CDR1 MNHEY and CDR2 SMNVEV (reference sequence). DNA of the CDR3: TGTGCCAGCAGCGGGAGGAGCACCGGGGAGCTGTTTTTT. It specifies CASSGRSTGELFF.

The chain joins TRBV18 to TRBJ2-7; 12 bases map to TRBD2. The CDR3 has 17 residues. The germline V gene encodes CDR1 KGHSH and CDR2 LQKENI. Trimming cost V 3 bases and J 0 bases; bases outside gene matches: 6. The CDR3 here is CASSPPSGRAFSYEQYF. The CDR3 nucleotides read TGTGCCAGCTCACCCCCTAGCGGGAGGGCCTTCTCCTACGAGCAGTACTTC.

The V and J genes are TRBV10-2 and TRBJ1-2; D may be TRBD1 (5 bases). Trimming removed 9 bases from V and 2 bases from J, with 16 bases in between. CDR3 length: 14 residues. The germline V gene encodes CDR1 WSHSY and CDR2 SAAADI. The CDR3 bases are TGCGCCAGTACTACTTCCGGGACCAACTATGGCTACACCTTC. This codes for CASTTSGTNYGYTF.

The rearrangement links TRBV5-5 to TRBJ2-1; D gene ambiguous. Germline CDR1 SGHKS, CDR2 YYEKEE (reference sequence). V gave up 2 bases and J gave up 6 bases, with 6 bases separating them. There are 12 residues in the CDR3. The CDR3 nucleotides are TGTGCCAGCAGCTTAGACCTCAATGAGCAGTTCTTC. Translated, it gives CASSLDLNEQFF. Full variable domain (rest looked up from reference TRBV5-5 and TRBJ2-1): DAGVTQSPTHLIKTRGQQVTLRCSPISGHKSVSWYQQVLGQGPQFIFQYYEKEERGRGNFPDRFSARQFPNYSSELNVNALLLGDSALYLCASSLDLNEQFFGPGTRLTVL.

This chain connects TRBV9 to TRBJ2-1; D not certain. CDR1 SGDLS and CDR2 YYNGEE come from the germline V gene. The CDR3 extends over 15 amino acids. V was clipped by 4 bases and J by 2 bases, with 13 bases between them. CDR3 region: CASSPLMSAYNEQFF. In DNA, the CDR3 is TGTGCCAGCAGCCCACTAATGTCGGCCTACAATGAGCAGTTCTTC. Full variable domain (outside the CDR3, taken from reference TRBV9 and TRBJ2-1): DSGVTQTPKHLITATGQRVTLRCSPRSGDLSVYWYQQSLDQGLQFLIQYYNGEERAKGNILERFSAQQFPDLHSELNLSSLELGDSALYFCASSPLMSAYNEQFFGPGTRLTVL.

This sequence joins TRBV28 and TRBJ2-1, with 7 bases fitting TRBD2. CDR1 and CDR2 from the germline V gene are MDHEN and SYDVKM. Trimming cost V 6 bases and J 2 bases; bases outside gene matches: 4. The CDR3 consists of 14 residues. CDR3 amino acids: CASSLAGPYNEQFF. The CDR3, as DNA: TGTGCCAGCAGCTTAGCGGGCCCCTACAATGAGCAGTTCTTC.

This chain joins TRBV6-4 and TRBJ2-7; a weak D match, TRBD2 (6 bases). The germline gives CDR1 MRHNA, CDR2 SNTAGT. V dropped 5 bases and J dropped 3 bases, with 14 bases sitting between them. CDR3 length: 14 amino acids. CDR3 nucleotides: TGTGCCAGCAGTAAACCGGGACTCCACTACGAGCAGTACTTC. The encoded protein is CASSKPGLHYEQYF.

J is TRBJ1-1 and V is TRBV5-1; TRBD1 matches 7 bases. J was trimmed by 6 bases and V by 4 bases; bases with no gene match: 6. Germline V gene sequence: CDR1 SGHRS, CDR2 YFSETQ. The CDR3 loop spans 13 amino acids. The CDR3 DNA reads as TGCGCCAGCAGCAAGGAGGGGGCCTCTGAAGCTTTCTTT. As protein: CASSKEGASEAFF.

This chain uses TRBV4-1 with TRBJ1-5, with D perhaps matching TRBD1 (6 bases). Per germline, CDR1 MGHRA and CDR2 YSYEKL. V was shortened by 9 bases and J by 2 bases, with 14 bases between the two germline ends. The CDR3 loop spans 14 amino acids. CDR3 amino acids: CASFYRVCNQPQHF. CDR3 coding DNA: TGCGCCAGTTTTTACAGGGTTTGCAATCAGCCCCAGCATTTT.

CDR3 sequence (DNA): TGCGCCAGCAGCCAATCGTTCGTGAGAAGCGGGGCGGCCTACGAGCAGTACTTC. Translated, it gives CASSQSFVRSGAAYEQYF. The gene calls are TRBV4-3 and TRBJ2-7, with TRBD2 matching 7 bases. CDR1 is LGHNA and CDR2 is YSLEER in the germline V gene. This CDR3 is built from 18 residues. V was clipped by 2 bases and J by 2 bases; unmatched bases: 15.

The chain couples TRBV25-1 to TRBJ1-2, with 10 bases aligning to TRBD1. The V gene end was trimmed by 2 bases and the J gene end by 8 bases; junction bases not matched to a gene: 5. The germline gives CDR1 MGHDK, CDR2 SYGVNS. The CDR3 is 14 residues long. The CDR3 loop is CASSEQTGGTGYTF. The CDR3 nucleotides read TGTGCCAGCAGTGAACAGACAGGGGGCACGGGCTACACCTTC.

V gene TRBV30 combines with J gene TRBJ2-7; unclear D gene. The V gene's germline CDR1 is GTSNPN and CDR2 SVGIG (reference sequence). The CDR3 totals 13 residues. The germline V and J ends were trimmed by 0 bases and 6 bases, with 12 bases remaining between them. CDR3 DNA: TGTGCCTGGAGTGTACGGATAGCTGGCGAGCAGTACTTC. Encoded protein: CAWSVRIAGEQYF.

The chain recombines TRBV11-2 with TRBJ2-1, with unresolved D. CDR1 is SGHAT and CDR2 is FQNNGV in the germline V gene. The CDR3 consists of 13 residues. Trimming pared 4 bases from V and 6 bases from J, leaving 10 bases between. The CDR3 DNA follows: TGTGCCAGCAGCTCTGGGCCTCCCAATGAGCAGTTCTTC. Translated, it gives CASSSGPPNEQFF.

The rearrangement joins TRBV7-9 to TRBJ2-5, with 11 nucleotides matching TRBD2. Losses at the gene ends were 5 bases for V and 2 bases for J; bases not matched to a gene: 10. The germline V gene has CDR1 SEHNR and CDR2 FQNEAQ (reference sequence). This CDR3 is built from 17 residues. The CDR3 region has the DNA TGTGCCAGCAGCCCCTCCCGACTAGCGGGAACTCAAGAGACCCAGTACTTC. This translates into CASSPSRLAGTQETQYF.